The following is a T cell receptor (beta chain) sequence with its context. What it binds is not known. The PCR had 60 Vbeta and 13 Jbeta primers. Repertoires were generated with immunoSEQ multiplex PCR, while TCRdb's copy carries only in-frame clones and drops some. The sample has 90,000 to 150,000 clones; 75% are singletons. These data belong to a study of cytomegalovirus exposure and HLA in healthy donors. General study findings and limits: Analyzed later, association rates of TCRs varied across HLA loci, with DRB1 most and HLA-C fewest.

The ends lost 6 bases at V and 4 bases at J; junction bases unmatched: 9. The CDR3 length is 16 residues. CDR1 is SEHNR and CDR2 is FQNEAQ in the germline V gene (reference sequence). The gene calls are TRBV7-9 and TRBJ1-5; 10 bases are shared with TRBD1. The receptor was isolated from a woman aged 40 to 50 in good health and CMV-seropositive. Specimen: PBMCs. The CDR3 loop reads CASSFGTGVLNQPQHF. For the CDR3, the DNA is TGTGCCAGCAGTTTCGGGACAGGGGTTTTGAATCAGCCCCAGCATTTT.